Reported below is one TCR beta chain. This sample was included in a study of technical replicates of blood from several donors. The germline V gene has CDR1 SNHLY and CDR2 FYNNEI. V gave up 3 bases and J gave up 5 bases, with 17 bases separating them. The CDR3 sequence is 16 residues long. The method was immunoSEQ multiplex PCR; TCRdb's version includes in-frame clones alone and lacks a portion of them. Counted here are some 71,000 clones, around 97% occurring once; the ten biggest clones make up over 0.2%. This chain uses TRBV2 with TRBJ1-5; a weak D match, TRBD1 (6 bases). The sequence was collected from a human donor in good health. Sample: T cells isolated from PBMCs. Written as DNA, the CDR3 is TGTGCCAGCAGTGAGAGGGGGTCTACGCTACATCAGCCCCAGCATTTT. Its protein product is CASSERGSTLHQPQHF. The variable domain in full, completed from reference TRBV2 and TRBJ1-5, reads EPEVTQTPSHQVTQMGQEVILRCVPISNHLYFYWYRQILGQKVEFLVSFYNNEISEKSEIFDDQFSVERPDGSNFTLKIRSTKLEDSAMYFCASSERGSTLHQPQHFGDGTRLSIL.